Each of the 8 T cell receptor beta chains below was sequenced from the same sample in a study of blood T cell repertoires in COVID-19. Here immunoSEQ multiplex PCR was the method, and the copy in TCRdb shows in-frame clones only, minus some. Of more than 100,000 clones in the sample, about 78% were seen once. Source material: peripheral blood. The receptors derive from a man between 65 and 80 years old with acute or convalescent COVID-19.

CDR3 DNA sequence: TGTGCCAGCAGCTTAGTAGCACTACGGAGCAGCGAGCAGTACTTC. Translating gives CASSLVALRSSEQYF. This chain uses TRBV7-9 with TRBJ2-7; D remains ambiguous. The germline V gene has CDR1 SEHNR and CDR2 FQNEAQ (reference sequence). This CDR3 has 15 residues. The ends were cut back, 1 base at V and 6 bases at J, with 16 bases in the middle. Looking up the rest from reference TRBV7-9 and TRBJ2-7 gives the full variable domain: DTGVSQNPRHKITKRGQNVTFRCDPISEHNRLYWYRQTLGQGPEFLTYFQNEAQLEKSRLLSDRFSAERPKGSFSTLEIQRTEQGDSAMYLCASSLVALRSSEQYFGPGTRLTVT.

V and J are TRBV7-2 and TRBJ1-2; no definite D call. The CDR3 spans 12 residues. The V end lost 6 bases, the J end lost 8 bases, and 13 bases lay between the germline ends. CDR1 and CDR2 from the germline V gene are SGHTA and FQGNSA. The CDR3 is CASSPVLLGYTF. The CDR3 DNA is TGTGCCAGCAGTCCTGTACTACTCGGCTACACCTTC. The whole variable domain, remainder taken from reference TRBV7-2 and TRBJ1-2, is GAGVSQSPSNKVTEKGKDVELRCDPISGHTALYWYRQSLGQGLEFLIYFQGNSAPDKSGLPSDRFSAERTGGSVSTLTIQRTQQEDSAVYLCASSPVLLGYTFGSGTRLTVV.

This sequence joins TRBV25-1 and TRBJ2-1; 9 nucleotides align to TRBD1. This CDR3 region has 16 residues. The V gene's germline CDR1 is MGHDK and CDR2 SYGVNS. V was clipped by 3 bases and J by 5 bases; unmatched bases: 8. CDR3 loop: CASSDPGQGFDNEQFF. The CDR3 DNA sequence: TGTGCCAGCAGTGATCCGGGACAGGGCTTCGACAATGAGCAGTTCTTC.

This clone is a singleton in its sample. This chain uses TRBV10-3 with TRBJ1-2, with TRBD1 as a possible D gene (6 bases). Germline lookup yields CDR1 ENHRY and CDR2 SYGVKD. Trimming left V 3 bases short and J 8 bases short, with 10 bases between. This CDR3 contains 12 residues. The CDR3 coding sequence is TGTGCCATCAGTGATACAGGGAAAGGCTACACCTTC. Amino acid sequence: CAISDTGKGYTF.

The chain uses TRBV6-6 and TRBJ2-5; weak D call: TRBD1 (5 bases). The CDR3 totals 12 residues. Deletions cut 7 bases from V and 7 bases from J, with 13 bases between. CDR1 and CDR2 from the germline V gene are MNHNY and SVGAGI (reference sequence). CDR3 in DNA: TGTGCCAGCACCACCCCCCAGGGGACCCAGTACTTC. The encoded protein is CASTTPQGTQYF.

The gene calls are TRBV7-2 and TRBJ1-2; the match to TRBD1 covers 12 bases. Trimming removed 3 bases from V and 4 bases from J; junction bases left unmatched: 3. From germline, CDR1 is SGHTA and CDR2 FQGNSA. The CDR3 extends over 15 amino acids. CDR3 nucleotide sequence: TGTGCCAGCAGCTTTGGGACAGGGGGCGTCTATGGCTACACCTTC. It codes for CASSFGTGGVYGYTF.

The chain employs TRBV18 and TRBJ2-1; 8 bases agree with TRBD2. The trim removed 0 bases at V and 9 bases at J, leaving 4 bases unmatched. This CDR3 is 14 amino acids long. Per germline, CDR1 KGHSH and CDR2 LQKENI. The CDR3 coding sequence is TGTGCCAGCTCACCACCCGGGACTAGATTTGAGCAGTTCTTC. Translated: CASSPPGTRFEQFF.

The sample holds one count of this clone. The chain's CDR3 is CASSLGVLETQYF. The CDR3 nucleotides are TGTGCCAGCAGCCTAGGAGTACTGGAGACCCAGTACTTC. This rearrangement joins TRBV7-2 to TRBJ2-5; D remains ambiguous. Germline V CDR1 and CDR2: SGHTA, FQGNSA. CDR3 length equals 13 residues. V was trimmed by 5 bases and J by 5 bases, leaving 12 bases between them.